Listed here are 27 T cell receptor beta chains from one sample, sequenced in a study of blood T cells in healthy people across ages. Combining a sample-barcoded 5' primer with a J-beta primer mix, a second PCR ran for roughly 6 to 12 cycles. TCRdb independently ran MiXCR on the 5' RACE reads; one entry per CDR3 protein. In the table there are more than 650,000 distinct CDR3 sequences, about a fifth of which are singletons. The sample comprised blood. The receptors here all came from a man aged 65 to 85 in good health.

This clonotype was counted only a few times. The rearrangement uses TRBV12-3 or TRBV12-4 and TRBJ2-3; D unresolved. V lost 3 bases to trimming and J lost 0 bases, with 10 bases between them. CDR3 length equals 15 residues. CDR3 residues: CASSFGRLSTDTQYF. The CDR3 coding sequence is TGTGCCAGCAGTTTTGGTAGACTCAGCACAGATACGCAGTATTTT.

The chain links TRBV12-3 or TRBV12-4 to TRBJ1-2, with 7 bases aligning to TRBD1. This CDR3 is built from 15 residues. V gave up 5 bases and J gave up 6 bases; unmatched junction bases: 12. The chain's CDR3 is CASSGTGAPTNGYTF. CDR3 sequence (DNA): TGTGCCAGCAGTGGAACAGGGGCCCCGACTAATGGCTACACCTTC.

This clonotype was counted at least ten times. The chain carries TRBV20-1 and TRBJ2-3; 10 nucleotides line up with TRBD2. V was pared by 5 bases and J by 5 bases, with 13 bases of the junction left unmatched. Germline loops: CDR1 DFQATT, CDR2 SNEGSKA (reference sequence). The CDR3 sequence is 16 residues long. The CDR3 region has the DNA TGCAGTGCTGCGGAAAGTAGCGGGGGGCGGGGAGATACGCAGTATTTT. Amino acid sequence: CSAAESSGGRGDTQYF.

The genes are TRBV12-3 or TRBV12-4 and TRBJ2-3, with D perhaps TRBD1 or TRBD2 (5 bases each). This CDR3 spans 14 amino acids. With 8 bases removed from V and 6 bases from J, the gap between germline ends came to 18 bases. CDR3: CASLGREWGDTQYF. The CDR3 DNA sequence: TGTGCCAGCCTTGGGAGAGAGTGGGGGGATACGCAGTATTTT.

The chain has TRBV2 and TRBJ2-3; D is ambiguous. The CDR3 has 14 amino acids. Deletions cut 4 bases from V and 0 bases from J, with 8 bases between. The germline V gene encodes CDR1 SNHLY and CDR2 FYNNEI. Here the CDR3 DNA reads TGTGCCAGCAGTGGATGGATTAGCACAGATACGCAGTATTTT. This translates into CASSGWISTDTQYF.

This clonotype was found a few times. V gene TRBV4-3 combines with J gene TRBJ2-4, with D possibly TRBD2 on 5 matching bases. CDR3 length equals 18 residues. V was pared by 0 bases and J by 6 bases, with 21 bases between. Per germline, CDR1 LGHNA and CDR2 YSLEER. The CDR3 bases are TGCGCCAGCAGCCAAGATTCGCTTGGAGGCCGGACGGGAAACATTCAGTACTTC. This translates into CASSQDSLGGRTGNIQYF.

This clonotype occurred a few times. The J gene is TRBJ1-4, the V gene TRBV4-3; D unresolved. The length of the CDR3 is 18 residues. V lost 0 bases to trimming and J lost 5 bases, with 19 bases between them. The germline V gene has CDR1 LGHNA and CDR2 YSLEER. The CDR3 DNA reads as TGCGCCAGCAGCCAAGATCTTGCTCCCGCGGCCTCAAATGAAAAACTGTTTTTT. Translated: CASSQDLAPAASNEKLFF.

The rearrangement uses TRBV11-3 and TRBJ2-5; 7 nucleotides agree with TRBD1. The CDR3 has 14 amino acids. Germline V gene lookup returns CDR1 SGHNT and CDR2 YENEEA. J lost 4 bases, V lost 2 bases, and 4 bases had no gene match. The CDR3 bases are TGTGCCAGCAGCTTAAACCGGGACAGAGAGACCCAGTACTTC. Its translation is CASSLNRDRETQYF.

This clonotype has only a few counts. The chain is built from TRBV5-1 and TRBJ2-3; TRBD1 or TRBD2 may be the D gene (5 bases each). The CDR3 runs to 15 residues. Trimming pared 7 bases from V and 2 bases from J, leaving 17 bases between. In germline, CDR1 is SGHRS, CDR2 YFSETQ. CDR3 protein: CASGIEGRDTDTQYF. The CDR3 DNA sequence: TGCGCCAGCGGTATCGAGGGGCGCGACACAGATACGCAGTATTTT.

CDR3 in DNA: TGTGCCAGTAGTATGGGGGGTTCTCGGTACGAGCAGTACTTC. Translated: CASSMGGSRYEQYF. The gene calls are TRBV19 and TRBJ2-5; tentatively, D is TRBD2 (6 bases). The DNA end is more similar to TRBJ2-7, so the J call may be wrong. Germline V CDR1 and CDR2: LNHDA, SQIVND (reference sequence). The CDR3 sequence is 14 residues long.

This rearrangement joins TRBV9 to TRBJ1-3, with 7 bases fitting TRBD1. Trimming cost V 4 bases and J 0 bases; bases outside gene matches: 10. Germline loops: CDR1 SGDLS, CDR2 YYNGEE. The CDR3 has 17 residues. The DNA for the CDR3 is TGTGCCAGCAGCTCTAGTGTGGGACAGCTCTCTGGAAACACCATATATTTT. Its translation: CASSSSVGQLSGNTIYF.

There are a few counts of this clonotype. The CDR3 here is CAAALPLAGFETQYF. The CDR3, as DNA: TGTGCCGCAGCCTTACCCCTAGCGGGGTTTGAGACCCAGTACTTC. This chain connects TRBV3-1 to TRBJ2-7; TRBD2 agrees at 9 bases. Judging by the DNA end, TRBJ2-5 fits better; the J call may be wrong. The germline gives CDR1 LGHDT, CDR2 YNNKEL (reference sequence). The CDR3 sequence is 15 residues long.

Worth noting for this clonotype: Since a much larger clone is just one base distant, this may be a read error. The chain carries TRBV6-5 and TRBJ2-7; TRBD1 or TRBD2 may be the D gene (5 bases each). Germline V lookup: CDR1 MNHEY, CDR2 SVGAGI. V gave up 6 bases and J gave up 2 bases, with 11 bases separating them. This CDR3 contains 13 residues. CDR3 sequence: CASSRDVAYEQYF. CDR3 bases: TGTGCCAGCAGCCGGGACGTAGCCTACGAGCAGTACTTC.

This rearrangement joins TRBV29-1 to TRBJ1-2; D remains ambiguous. V shed 6 bases and J shed 6 bases, with 17 bases lying between them. Germline V gene data show CDR1 as SQVTM and CDR2 as ANQGSEA. The length of the CDR3 is 13 residues. Written as DNA, the CDR3 is TGCAGCGTATCCGTGGCGAGAGGGAATGGCTACACCTTC. Its translation is CSVSVARGNGYTF.

The rearrangement links TRBV20-1 to TRBJ1-1; the D is unclear. V lost 5 bases and J 6 bases, leaving 19 bases between the germline ends. This CDR3 comprises 14 residues. In germline, CDR1 is DFQATT, CDR2 SNEGSKA (reference sequence). CDR3 loop: CSAFRTDPNAEAFF. The CDR3 DNA reads as TGCAGTGCTTTCAGGACCGACCCAAACGCTGAAGCTTTCTTT.

The chain is built from TRBV7-9 and TRBJ1-5, with TRBD1 as a possible D gene (6 bases). The germline V gene encodes CDR1 SEHNR and CDR2 FQNEAQ (reference sequence). Deletions cut 6 bases from V and 7 bases from J, with 16 bases between. The CDR3 is 14 residues long. The CDR3 sequence: CASSHPEGGQPQHF. CDR3 sequence (DNA): TGTGCCAGCAGTCACCCCGAGGGGGGCCAGCCCCAGCATTTT.

The table lists this clonotype with a few counts. V usage is TRBV6-2 or TRBV6-3 and J usage is TRBJ1-1; D perhaps matches TRBD1 (5 bases). The CDR3 is made up of 13 amino acids. Germline assignment: CDR1 MNHEY and CDR2 SVGEGT. V lost 4 bases and J 5 bases, leaving 11 bases between the germline ends. The chain's CDR3 is CASSWVRGTEAFF. The CDR3 nucleotides are TGTGCCAGCAGTTGGGTGAGGGGAACTGAAGCTTTCTTT.

This clonotype occurred a few times. The CDR3 bases are TGTGCCAGCAGCTTAGCCCCTGGGGGGCGAGTCAAAAACATTCAGTACTTC. Translating gives CASSLAPGGRVKNIQYF. The J gene is TRBJ2-4, the V gene TRBV11-2; D is tentatively TRBD1 or TRBD2 (6 bases each). Germline V CDR1 and CDR2: SGHAT, FQNNGV. V dropped 1 base and J dropped 3 bases, with 16 bases sitting between them. The length of the CDR3 is 17 residues.

The chain combines TRBV5-5 with TRBJ2-1; tentative D call: TRBD2 (5 bases). Germline V gene lookup returns CDR1 SGHKS and CDR2 YYEKEE (reference sequence). Trimming pared 3 bases from V and 4 bases from J, leaving 14 bases between. The CDR3 spans 15 residues. CDR3 residues: CASSWIERGYNEQFF. CDR3 nucleotide sequence: TGTGCCAGCAGCTGGATCGAACGGGGATACAATGAGCAGTTCTTC.

The J gene is TRBJ2-3, the V gene TRBV29-1, with TRBD1 matching 9 bases. V trimming: 1 base; J trimming: 0 bases; junction bases outside the gene matches: 8. The CDR3 length is 17 residues. Germline V gives CDR1 SQVTM, CDR2 ANQGSEA. The CDR3 region is CSVEGHPGTGSTDTQYF. The CDR3 region has the DNA TGCAGCGTTGAAGGCCACCCCGGGACAGGGAGCACAGATACGCAGTATTTT.

This clonotype was counted between two and nine times. The chain combines TRBV5-1 with TRBJ2-5; 13 nucleotides match TRBD2. The DNA end is more similar to TRBJ2-1, so the J call may be wrong. The germline V gene encodes CDR1 SGHRS and CDR2 YFSETQ. The CDR3 totals 17 residues. The CDR3 DNA reads as TGCGCCAGCAGCTTGGGACTAGCGGGGGGTTCCTACAATGAGCAGTTCTTC. Its protein product is CASSLGLAGGSYNEQFF.

The rearrangement links TRBV2 to TRBJ1-2, with 7 bases matching TRBD1. CDR1 and CDR2 (germline): SNHLY, FYNNEI. The CDR3 has 14 residues. J lost 0 bases, V lost 7 bases, and 5 bases had no gene match. The CDR3 DNA is TGTGCCAGCAACGGACAGGCAGCTAACTATGGCTACACCTTC. This translates into CASNGQAANYGYTF.

This clonotype was observed a few times. The gene calls are TRBV11-2 and TRBJ1-1; 9 bases match TRBD1. Germline V lookup: CDR1 SGHAT, CDR2 FQNNGV. The CDR3 runs 17 residues. V trimming: 3 bases; J trimming: 1 base; junction bases outside the gene matches: 9. The CDR3 spells CASSLAWTGARNTEAFF. As DNA, the CDR3 is TGTGCCAGCAGCTTGGCCTGGACAGGGGCGAGGAACACTGAAGCTTTCTTT.

This chain links TRBV29-1 with TRBJ2-5, with D possibly matching TRBD1 (6 bases). V dropped 4 bases and J dropped 4 bases, with 19 bases sitting between them. The CDR3 totals 15 residues. Per the germline V gene, CDR1 is SQVTM and CDR2 is ANQGSEA. Written as DNA, the CDR3 is TGCAGCGTTGGGGGCGAGGGGGTCCTATTAGAGACCCAGTACTTC. It is translated as CSVGGEGVLLETQYF.

The chain employs TRBV6-2 or TRBV6-3 and TRBJ2-5, with a tentative D call TRBD2 (5 bases). Trimming took off 7 bases at V and 5 bases at J, with 14 bases between the two ends. The length of the CDR3 is 13 residues. Germline CDR1 reads MNHEY; CDR2 reads SVGEGT. The CDR3 nucleotides are TGTGCCAGCACCACTAGTCCCCCCGAGACCCAGTACTTC. Translation: CASTTSPPETQYF.

This clonotype has more than one count but fewer than ten. The chain joins TRBV28 to TRBJ2-7; no definite D call. CDR1 is MDHEN and CDR2 is SYDVKM in the germline V gene. CDR3 size: 11 residues. V shed 6 bases and J shed 6 bases, with 9 bases lying between them. Here the CDR3 DNA reads TGTGCCAGCAGCCTTAGGAGCGAGCAGTACTTC. Its protein is CASSLRSEQYF.

This clonotype was seen a few times. V gene TRBV12-3 or TRBV12-4 combines with J gene TRBJ2-5; 8 bases align to TRBD1. The CDR3 runs to 17 residues. V lost 2 bases and J lost 5; bases outside the gene matches: 13. CDR3 amino acids: CASSLRRPTGADETQYF. The CDR3 bases are TGTGCCAGCAGTTTAAGGCGGCCGACAGGGGCAGATGAGACCCAGTACTTC.